Listed below are T cell receptor beta chains from one sample, sequenced in a study of T cells in narcolepsy. TCRdb's copy holds only in-frame clones and misses some; the assay was immunoSEQ multiplex PCR. Of 25,000 to 30,000 clones in the sample, 79% were seen once. The material sequenced was memory (CD45RA-) CD4+ T cells from blood. These TCRs come from a human donor in good health. The CDR3 runs from the conserved cysteine through the conserved F or W. Clone size is stated in some rows and not others, as once, few, many or a class when expanded.

cdr3_aa j_call clone_size v_call
CASMVVSSTDTQYF TRBJ2-3 NA TRBV6-1
CASRSRDTQYF TRBJ2-3 NA TRBV28
CASSSGTSGGYDEQFF TRBJ2-1 NA TRBV11-1
CASSLRGDSYEQYF TRBJ2-7 NA TRBV7-2
CASSIGNNSPLHF TRBJ1-6 NA TRBV19
CASSSGGGNTGELFF TRBJ2-2 NA TRBV11-3
CASSRLQSSEQFF TRBJ2-1 NA TRBV18
CASSRASGVYNEQFF TRBJ2-1 NA TRBV4-1
CSVHRGGYSFF TRBJ2-1 NA TRBV20-1
CASKRGGEVDTQYF TRBJ2-3 NA TRBV2
CASSLSRETEAFF TRBJ1-1 NA TRBV14
CASSLYNEQFF TRBJ2-1 NA TRBV5-1
CASSFPPGTGGDEQYF TRBJ2-7 NA TRBV11-2
CASSETGVGEKLFF TRBJ1-4 few TRBV5-6
CASRGRGVAGGPSDTQYF TRBJ2-3 few TRBV27
CASRWTGGANVLTF TRBJ2-6 medium-sized TRBV6-1
CASSFGGQYSPLHF TRBJ1-6 NA TRBV5-1
CASSRGLDEKLFF TRBJ1-4 NA TRBV18
CASSLLRANTIYF TRBJ1-3 once TRBV7-2
CASSRGQEAYEQYF TRBJ2-7 NA TRBV6-1
CASRGFGSGNTIYF TRBJ1-3 NA TRBV6-5
CASSPGAETQYF TRBJ2-5 NA TRBV7-9
CASSPPQNTEAFF TRBJ1-1 NA TRBV28
CASSPDSNYGYTF TRBJ1-2 NA TRBV18
CASSFTSIDTQYF TRBJ2-3 NA TRBV5-1
CASSPRNTINYEQYF TRBJ2-7 NA TRBV18
CASSQNNGGYEQYF TRBJ2-7 few TRBV4-1
CASSFLGARGANVLTF TRBJ2-6 NA TRBV28
CASSSAGQGLSNTEAFF TRBJ1-1 NA TRBV28
CSAPKAWGGGEGSSFTDTQYF TRBJ2-3 NA TRBV29-1
CASSLIWDSYYEQYF TRBJ2-7 once TRBV5-1